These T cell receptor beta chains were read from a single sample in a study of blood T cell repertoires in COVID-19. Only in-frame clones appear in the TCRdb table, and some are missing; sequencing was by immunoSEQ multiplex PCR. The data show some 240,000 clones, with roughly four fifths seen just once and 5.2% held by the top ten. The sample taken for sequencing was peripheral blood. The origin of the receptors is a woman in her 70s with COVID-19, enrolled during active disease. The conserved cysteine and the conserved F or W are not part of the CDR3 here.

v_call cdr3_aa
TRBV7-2 ASRTTKDTQVQETQY
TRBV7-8 ASSLSARGRIQPQH
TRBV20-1 SLARSDTQY
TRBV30 AWNPPDRGYQPQH
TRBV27 ASNPRLAQFSSYNEQF
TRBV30 AWSVRRTREYEQY
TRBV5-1 ASSLDVVPGGPRTAQETQY
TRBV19 ASSHGTGTGELF
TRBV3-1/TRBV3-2 ASSHWDRDYEQY
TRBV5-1 ASSSNLGYEQY
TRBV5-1 ASSSTLTGNTEAF
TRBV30 AWSPWPGTSNTGELF
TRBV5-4 ASSSETSGSYNEQF
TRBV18 ASSLQGAKEGYT
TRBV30 AWSLNEQF
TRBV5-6 ASSLPRGRGMNEQF
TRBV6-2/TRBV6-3 ASSYTQALNTEAF
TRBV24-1 ATEGADDTEAF
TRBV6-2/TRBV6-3 ASSSPVGRERYNEQF
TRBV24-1 ATSGQGENTEAF
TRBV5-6 ASSLVRDTDTQY
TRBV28 ATHSGKGYEQY
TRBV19 ASSITELAKNIQY
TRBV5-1 ASDPGGTNTGELF
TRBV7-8 ASSLDGSQPQH
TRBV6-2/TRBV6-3 ASSYRQGRRANQPQH
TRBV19 ASSQGGRGNQPQH
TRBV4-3 ASSQDVAGGSAQY
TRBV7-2 ASSPGLGYEQY
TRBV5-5 ASSARPDRAQFYGYT
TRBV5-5 ASSLDGGGYEKLF
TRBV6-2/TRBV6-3 ASSYSFLPAPY
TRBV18 ASSPLGLAGDMDEQF
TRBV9 ASSVGGGVTQY
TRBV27 ASSPRQGHEKLF
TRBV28 ASSPTGDDEKLF
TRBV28 ASSFGNTGELF
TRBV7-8 ASSTLLPIYSYEQY
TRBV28 ASSPSGQGSYEQY
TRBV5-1 ASSLGPGTGGSPLH
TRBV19 ASSGDRREKLF
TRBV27 ASSFKGARGYT
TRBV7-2 ASSSTGTGIGNTIY
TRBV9 ASSPITGELF
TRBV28 ASSELRSAGKNIQY
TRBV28 ASSGGHSQPQH
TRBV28 ASKTGIRTGGYT
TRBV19 ASATGTRQPQH
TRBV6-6 ASVSTSGRSTEQF
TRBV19 ASSMGRGDYGYT
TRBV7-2 ASSGMGHSSGLH
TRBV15 ATSRDGTGRTEAF
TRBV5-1 ASGSRGSGDEQY
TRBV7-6 ASSLEGGQLGGNQPQH
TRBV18 ASSPPLRGSSYNEQF